The clone carrying this T cell receptor beta chain has only a few counts. The method was immunoSEQ multiplex PCR; TCRdb's version includes in-frame clones alone and lacks a portion of them. There are 140,000 to 150,000 clones in the sample; 84% occur only once, and 44% lies in the top ten. This specimen comes from a study of blood T cell repertoires in COVID-19. Looking at the study overall: The origin of the acute and convalescent COVID-19 samples was the United States, Italy and Spain.

The germline V gene encodes CDR1 MNHNY and CDR2 SVGAGI (reference sequence). With 6 bases clipped from V and 4 bases from J, the junction kept 6 bases outside the gene matches. This CDR3 has 15 residues. Sequenced sample: peripheral blood. The chain employs TRBV6-6 and TRBJ2-5; 12 nucleotides agree with TRBD2. The origin of this receptor is a human donor in a cohort sampled during active COVID-19. The CDR3 sequence is CASRRLAGVRETQYF. CDR3 in DNA: TGTGCCAGCAGACGACTAGCGGGAGTTAGAGAGACCCAGTACTTC.